This T cell receptor beta chain was identified in a study of blood T cell repertoires in COVID-19. Across the whole study: Spain, Italy and the United States supplied samples that represented acute and convalescent COVID-19.

The trim removed 4 bases at V and 5 bases at J, leaving 6 bases unmatched. Per germline, CDR1 GTSNPN and CDR2 SVGIG (reference sequence). The CDR3 is 14 residues long. This clone was counted only a few times. Authors' data handling: Nucleated cell number was recorded as an estimate derived from reference gene primer amplification. Sequenced by immunoSEQ multiplex PCR; TCRdb stores in-frame clones only, minus some. V, J and clone size were drawn from that table, and D and trimming were deduced from the DNA. The table includes approximately 280,000 clones, roughly 89% detected once. The TCR was taken from a woman aged 55-69 years who had recovered from COVID-19. The sequenced sample was PBMCs or T cells enriched from blood (not recorded which). This sequence joins TRBV30 and TRBJ1-1, with TRBD1 matching over 11 bases. The CDR3 loop is CAWNAGQGVTEAFF. CDR3 bases: TGTGCCTGGAACGCGGGACAGGGGGTGACTGAAGCTTTCTTT.